This TCR beta chain was sequenced during a study of post-analysis software for immune sequencing data. Included in the TCR beta cDNA libraries were unique molecular identifiers. From the PCR reads, TCRdb called clonotypes with MiXCR, one entry per CDR3 protein. The sample lists fewer than 600,000 distinct CDR3 sequences, roughly 45% occurring once. Trimming shortened V by 10 bases and J by 4 bases, and 11 bases separated the two germline ends. Germline V CDR1 and CDR2: SNHLY, FYNNEI. The CDR3 sequence is 11 residues long. Findings and limits, study-wide: Strong co-clustering by F measure was seen for same-batch samples. TRBV5-6, TRBV5-1 and TRBV20-1 were among roughly 5 TRBV segments more frequent in patients than controls.

In regard to this clonotype: As yet, its antigen is unknown.

The sequence was obtained from a girl under 18 with multiple sclerosis. Sequenced sample: blood. The chain joins TRBV2 to TRBJ2-7; the D gene is possibly TRBD1 (6 bases). As DNA, the CDR3 is TGTGCCACCTTGGACAGTTACGAGCAGTACTTC. As protein: CATLDSYEQYF.